One T cell receptor beta chain is described in this entry. What it binds is not known. The sample is drawn from a study of T cell responses to AZD1222 COVID-19 vaccine. The protocol was immunoSEQ multiplex PCR, while the TCRdb copy is restricted to in-frame clones and leaves out a portion. The sample records 150,000 to 200,000 clones, 85% to 90% being singletons. The study, taken as a whole, reports: Targeting of unmutated variant regions was reportedly seen in nearly half of spike-specific TCRs.

The CDR3 has 13 residues. The germline V gene encodes CDR1 MNHEY and CDR2 SMNVEV (reference sequence). V lost 4 bases, J lost 6 bases, and 9 bases lay in between. The material sequenced was peripheral blood, taken on day 0 of AZD1222 vaccination. The chain couples TRBV27 to TRBJ1-4; no reliable D call. This sequence was found in an adult in good health. The CDR3 spells CASSSLVDEKLFF. CDR3 DNA sequence: TGTGCCAGCAGTTCCCTGGTTGATGAAAAACTGTTTTTT.